These T cell receptor beta chains were read from a single sample in a study of CD8+ T cells in alopecia areata. Produced via immunoSEQ multiplex PCR; TCRdb's table is partial and in-frame only. This table has under 250,000 clones, about 60% appearing once. The specimen was CD4+ T cells sorted from blood, collected at week 0. The receptors stem from a human donor with alopecia areata. Both conserved end residues are part of each CDR3. D genes are given only for firm matches. Size is stated for part of the rows, as once, few or many counts, or as a class when the clone is expanded.

>TRBV27|.|TRBJ2-7|TRBD1
CASSQTGGIYEQYF
TGTGCCAGCAGCCAGACAGGGGGTATCTACGAGCAGTACTTC
>TRBV6-6|.|TRBJ1-6|TRBD1
CASSYLLGQGRTPLHF
TGTGCCAGCAGTTACCTCTTGGGACAGGGTAGGACACCCCTCCACTTT
>TRBV6-1|.|TRBJ2-3|.
CASSEGGPADTQYF
TGTGCCAGCAGTGAGGGCGGCCCGGCAGATACGCAGTATTTT
>TRBV13|.|TRBJ1-1|TRBD1
CASSPDRDTEAFF
TGTGCCAGCAGCCCGGACAGGGACACTGAAGCTTTCTTT
>TRBV29-1|.|TRBJ1-2|.
CSVAFGLNYGYTF
TGCAGCGTTGCCTTTGGACTGAACTATGGCTACACCTTC
>TRBV6-1|few|TRBJ1-3|.
CASIPTASGTIYF
TGTGCCAGCATCCCGACCGCCTCCGGGACCATATATTTT
>TRBV29-1|.|TRBJ1-2|TRBD1
CSVEGQGAYGYTF
TGCAGCGTTGAGGGGCAGGGGGCTTATGGCTACACCTTC
>TRBV6-5|.|TRBJ1-2|.
CASSYSSGTINYGYTF
TGTGCCAGCAGTTACTCTTCAGGCACTATTAACTATGGCTACACCTTC
>TRBV11-2|.|TRBJ2-3|TRBD2
CASSFGTSGSTDTQYF
TGTGCCAGCAGCTTCGGGACTAGCGGCAGCACAGATACGCAGTATTTT
>TRBV5-1|.|TRBJ2-1|.
CASRWRGEQFF
TGCGCCAGCAGGTGGAGAGGGGAGCAGTTCTTC
>TRBV29-1|few|TRBJ2-7|TRBD2
CSVGRGTYEQYF
TGCAGCGTTGGGCGGGGGACCTACGAGCAGTACTTC
>TRBV5-4|.|TRBJ1-4|.
CASSLRPATNEKLFF
TGTGCCAGCAGCTTGCGGCCTGCAACTAATGAAAAACTGTTTTTT
>TRBV28|.|TRBJ2-7|.
CASSLFYEQYF
TGTGCCAGCAGTCTATTCTACGAGCAGTACTTC
>TRBV7-9|.|TRBJ1-5|.
CASSPNVGQPQHF
TGTGCCAGCAGCCCCAACGTTGGGCAGCCCCAGCATTTT
>TRBV6-5|.|TRBJ1-4|.
CASSYGGQNEKLFF
TGTGCCAGCAGTTACGGGGGCCAGAATGAAAAACTGTTTTTT
>TRBV4-2|.|TRBJ2-1|TRBD2
CASSLAGGRSEQFF
TGTGCCAGCAGCCTAGCGGGGGGGCGAAGCGAGCAGTTCTTC
>TRBV2|.|TRBJ2-1|.
CASRDRDMYNEQFF
TGTGCCAGCAGAGACCGGGACATGTACAATGAGCAGTTCTTC
>TRBV29-1|once|TRBJ2-2|.
CSVRRERGTGELFF
TGCAGCGTTCGACGGGAGAGAGGCACCGGGGAGCTGTTTTTT
>TRBV2|.|TRBJ2-1|.
CASGGNEQFF
TGTGCCAGCGGCGGCAATGAGCAGTTCTTC
>TRBV7-8|.|TRBJ2-1|.
CASSPVSEGNEQFF
TGTGCCAGCAGCCCCGTTTCGGAGGGCAATGAGCAGTTCTTC
>TRBV13|.|TRBJ2-7|TRBD2
CASSPHLSARVAGVAYEQYF
TGTGCCAGCAGCCCCCACCTTTCCGCGAGGGTAGCGGGGGTGGCCTACGAGCAGTACTTC
>TRBV7-9|few|TRBJ2-1|.
CASSLLGQRYNEQFF
TGTGCCAGCAGCTTGCTAGGACAGAGATACAATGAGCAGTTCTTC
>TRBV7-3|.|TRBJ2-1|TRBD2
CASSPSPASGGDNEQFF
TGTGCCAGCAGCCCATCCCCGGCTAGCGGGGGGGACAATGAGCAGTTCTTC
>TRBV29-1|.|TRBJ1-1|TRBD1
CSVGPRGQGEAFF
TGCAGCGTGGGACCTAGGGGGCAGGGTGAAGCTTTCTTT
>TRBV7-9|.|TRBJ1-2|TRBD1
CASNRQGRGYGYTF
TGTGCCAGCAATAGACAGGGTCGTGGCTATGGCTACACCTTC